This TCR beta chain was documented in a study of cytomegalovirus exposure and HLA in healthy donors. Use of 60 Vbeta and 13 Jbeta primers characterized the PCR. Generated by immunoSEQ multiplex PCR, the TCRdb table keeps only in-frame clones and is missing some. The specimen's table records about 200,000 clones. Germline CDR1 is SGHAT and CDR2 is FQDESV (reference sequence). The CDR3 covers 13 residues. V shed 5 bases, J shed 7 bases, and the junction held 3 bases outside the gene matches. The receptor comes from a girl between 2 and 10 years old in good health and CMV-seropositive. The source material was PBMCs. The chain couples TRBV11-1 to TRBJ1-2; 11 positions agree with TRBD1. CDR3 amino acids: CASSPGQGVGYTF. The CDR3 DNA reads TGTGCCAGCAGCCCGGGACAGGGGGTTGGCTACACCTTC.